One and the same sample provided the 4 T cell receptor beta chains below, sequenced in a study of shared clonotypes between healthy human individuals. Assay: immunoSEQ multiplex PCR; the TCRdb copy retains only in-frame clones and omits some. The table shows around 510,000 clones, with around 96% occurring only once. Sequencing input: naive CD4+ T cells sorted from blood. Documented subset: CD45RA+ positively selected. The receptors come from a woman aged 25 to 39 in good health.

The chain employs TRBV10-1 and TRBJ2-1; tentative D call: TRBD2 (5 bases). The CDR3 spans 15 residues. CDR1 and CDR2 from the germline V gene are WNHNN and SYGVQD (reference sequence). The V end was cut by 6 bases, the J end by 0 bases, with 12 bases between. Here the CDR3 reads CASSATTSSYNEQFF. CDR3 DNA sequence: TGCGCCAGCAGCGCGACTACGAGCTCCTACAATGAGCAGTTCTTC.

This rearrangement joins TRBV28 to TRBJ1-1; TRBD1 is a possible D gene (6 bases). Per the germline V gene, CDR1 is MDHEN and CDR2 is SYDVKM. Trimming cost V 4 bases and J 4 bases, with 19 bases left between them. This CDR3 region has 16 residues. In nucleotides, the CDR3 is TGTGCCAGCAGTTCCGGGGGCGCAGGCTGGATCACTGAAGCTTTCTTT. Its protein is CASSSGGAGWITEAFF.

Only one count was recorded for this clone. The chain carries TRBV19 and TRBJ2-7; 8 positions match TRBD1. This CDR3 contains 18 residues. The germline CDR1 and CDR2 sequences are LNHDA and SQIVND (reference sequence). With V trimmed by 3 bases and J by 1 base, 14 bases remained unmatched. The CDR3 sequence is CASSIFRTGRHPSYEQYF. CDR3 bases: TGTGCCAGTAGTATTTTCCGGACAGGGCGACATCCTTCCTACGAGCAGTACTTC.

The chain recombines TRBV9 with TRBJ2-1; the match to TRBD2 covers 11 bases. Germline values: CDR1 SGDLS, CDR2 YYNGEE. The CDR3 loop spans 15 amino acids. J gave up 4 bases and V 1 base, and 1 base lay outside the gene matches. CDR3 DNA: TGTGCCAGCAGCGTACTAGCGGGAGGTTACAATGAGCAGTTCTTC. It codes for CASSVLAGGYNEQFF.